Below, one TCR beta chain is given with its context. This clone is a singleton in its sample. Its recognized antigen is unknown. No base quality values were provided; no much bigger clone lies one nucleotide off. Participants in the prospective study were enrolled through a virtual design, were aged roughly 18 to 100 years, and lived in approximately 25 United States geographic areas. Cohort assignment in the prospective study relied on participant-reported clinical history from a screening survey and a study questionnaire. In the prospective study, whole blood, serum and a nasopharyngeal or oropharyngeal swab were collected from each participant by mobile phlebotomists. Prospective study participants could optionally give additional blood draws and questionnaires over an approximately 2-month period. Before DNA extraction, prospective study blood samples were shipped either frozen or at room temperature.

This specimen comes from a study of blood T cell repertoires in COVID-19 (dated by TCRdb to about 2020). General notes on the study: Samples from collaborators originated in the United States, Italy and Spain and spanned both the acute and convalescent phases of COVID-19. The repertoires were made available in a free public database intended to serve as a resource for research on the immune response to SARS-CoV-2. The samples were drawn from two sources: the first 160 participants of the ongoing ImmuneRACE study, and 1,200 or so subjects contributed by 6 global collaborators. The material from the prospective study consisted of cDNA or gDNA derived from T cells, B-cell-depleted T cells, or PBMCs. Where available, HLA class I and class II types were obtained from metadata supplied by the sample provider rather than from assay-based typing. Deeply sampled blood TCRbeta repertoires from subjects exposed to, actively infected with, or recovered from COVID-19 were included in the dataset. Nearly every sample came with metadata listing a de-identified subject ID, COVID-19 status, age in years and sex. Paper-wide results and their limitations: Clinical and demographic metadata were provided uncurated, with the amount varying by source and participant.

The germline V gene specifies MNHNS as CDR1 and SASEGT as CDR2. V drops 0 bases and J drops 10 bases, leaving 15 bases in between. Its CDR3 holds 14 amino acids, cysteine through phenylalanine. Here the CDR3 DNA is all that survives: 42 bases in frame from base 1. TCRbeta CDR3 regions were amplified from genomic DNA by means of the immunoSEQ Assay, a bias-controlled multiplex PCR. Regarding the original processing steps: Nucleated cell counts per sample were estimated from amplification of reference gene primers within the assay. Sequence reads were collapsed and filtered to measure the absolute abundance of every unique TCRbeta CDR3 rearrangement. Productive Simpson clonality was computed per sample as the square root of Simpson's diversity index over productive rearrangements. TCRdb carries this immuneACCESS record with in-frame sequences only. Its versions omit some clonotypes, under half of them owing to an unresolved V gene in the studies checked, with the rest unexplained. The D gene and trimming were derived from the DNA, and the V and J assignments and clone size from that table. This sample has roughly 430,000 clones in its table, and roughly 88% of those were observed once. Roughly 2% of the sample belongs to the ten largest clones.

The TCR comes from a woman in her thirties or forties with acute COVID-19. The chain employs TRBV6-1 and TRBJ1-1; tentative D gene TRBD1, with 5 bases matching. Sample: PBMCs or T cells enriched from blood (not recorded which). The sequenced DNA: TGTGCCAGCAGTGAAGCCGTGGGGGAGGCCGGAGCTTTCTTT. Its protein reads: CASSEAVGEAGAFF.